The source of this T cell receptor beta chain is a study of T-cell memory formation after mild COVID-19. CDR3 length equals 16 residues. From germline, CDR1 is SEHNR and CDR2 FQNEAQ (reference sequence). The V and J ends lost 4 bases and 3 bases respectively, with 18 bases between them. Turning to this clonotype: The antigen remains undetermined.

Study results and limitations: In pre-infection memory, a portion of responding clones appeared, which suggested that cross-reactive memory joined. Mainly in CM and EM were contracting CD4+ clones; CD8+ were in EMRA.

TCRdb re-analysed the 5' RACE reads in MiXCR, keeping a single row per CDR3 protein. The sample has 500,000 to 600,000 distinct CDR3 sequences; roughly 18% are singletons. Sequencing was carried out using PBMCs or a T cell subset sorted from them (not recorded which). The receptor comes from an adult woman who had mild COVID-19 (a few samples of this study predate the infection). Cell type and time point are not known. The rearrangement links TRBV7-9 to TRBJ2-5; weak D call: TRBD1 (6 bases). CDR3 loop: CASSSELLQGEETQYF. In nucleotides, the CDR3 is TGTGCCAGCAGCTCCGAATTGTTACAGGGCGAAGAGACCCAGTACTTC.